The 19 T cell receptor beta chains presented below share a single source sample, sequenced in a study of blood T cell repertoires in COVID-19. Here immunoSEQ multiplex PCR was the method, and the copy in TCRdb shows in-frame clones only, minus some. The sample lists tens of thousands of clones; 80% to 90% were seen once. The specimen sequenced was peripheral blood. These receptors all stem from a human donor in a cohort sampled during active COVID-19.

The CDR3 bases are TGCAGCGTTGATCAGCGGGCCCCATCGGATACGCAGTATTTT. Amino acid sequence: CSVDQRAPSDTQYF. The rearrangement joins TRBV29-1 to TRBJ2-3, with D possibly being TRBD2 (6 bases). V lost 3 bases and J lost 6, with 16 bases in between. Per the germline V gene, CDR1 is SQVTM and CDR2 is ANQGSEA. This CDR3 is built from 14 residues.

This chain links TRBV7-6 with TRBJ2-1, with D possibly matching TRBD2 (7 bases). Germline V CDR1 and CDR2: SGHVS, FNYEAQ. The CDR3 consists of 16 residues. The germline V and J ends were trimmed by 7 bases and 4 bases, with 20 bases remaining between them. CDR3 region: CASTSLGGLLYNEQFF. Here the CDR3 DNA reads TGTGCCAGCACCTCCTTAGGGGGACTACTATACAATGAGCAGTTCTTC.

CDR3 nucleotides: TGTGCCAGCAGCCCCCCAGGGATGAACACTGAAGCTTTCTTT. It translates to CASSPPGMNTEAFF. The chain is built from TRBV14 and TRBJ1-1; D perhaps matches TRBD1 (5 bases). The V end lost 4 bases, the J end lost 0 bases, and 9 bases lay between the germline ends. Germline V gene sequence: CDR1 SGHDN, CDR2 FVKESK. The CDR3 has 14 amino acids.

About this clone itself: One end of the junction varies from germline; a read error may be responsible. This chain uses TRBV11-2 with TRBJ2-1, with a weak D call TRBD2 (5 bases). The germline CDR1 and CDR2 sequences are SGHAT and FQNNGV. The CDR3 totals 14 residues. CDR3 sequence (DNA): TGTGCCAGCACCTTAGGGAGCTCCTACAATGAGCAGTTCTTC. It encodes CASTLGSSYNEQFF.

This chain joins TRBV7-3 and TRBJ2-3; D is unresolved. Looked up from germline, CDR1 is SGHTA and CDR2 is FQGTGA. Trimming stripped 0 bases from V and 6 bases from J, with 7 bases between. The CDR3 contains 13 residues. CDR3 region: CASSLTPTDTQYF. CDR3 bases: TGTGCCAGCAGCTTAACCCCTACCGATACGCAGTATTTT. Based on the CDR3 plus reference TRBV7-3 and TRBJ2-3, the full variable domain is GAGVSQTPSNKVTEKGKYVELRCDPISGHTALYWYRQSLGQGPEFLIYFQGTGAADDSGLPNDRFFAVRPEGSVSTLKIQRTERGDSAVYLCASSLTPTDTQYFGPGTRLTVL.

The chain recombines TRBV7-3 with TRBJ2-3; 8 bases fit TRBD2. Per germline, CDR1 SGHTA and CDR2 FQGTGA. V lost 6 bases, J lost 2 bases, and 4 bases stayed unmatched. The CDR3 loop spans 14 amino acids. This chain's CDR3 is CASSLLAATDTQYF. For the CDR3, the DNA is TGTGCCAGCAGTCTACTAGCGGCCACAGATACGCAGTATTTT.

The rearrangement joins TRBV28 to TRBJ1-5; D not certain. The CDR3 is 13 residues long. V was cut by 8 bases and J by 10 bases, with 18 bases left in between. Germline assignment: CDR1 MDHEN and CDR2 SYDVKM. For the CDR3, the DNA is TGTGCCAGCCTAGGTGGCGGAGGGCGACCCCAGCATTTT. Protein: CASLGGGGRPQHF. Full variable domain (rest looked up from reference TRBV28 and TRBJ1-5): DVKVTQSSRYLVKRTGEKVFLECVQDMDHENMFWYRQDPGLGLRLIYFSYDVKMKEKGDIPEGYSVSREKKERFSLILESASTNQTSMYLCASLGGGGRPQHFGDGTRLSIL.

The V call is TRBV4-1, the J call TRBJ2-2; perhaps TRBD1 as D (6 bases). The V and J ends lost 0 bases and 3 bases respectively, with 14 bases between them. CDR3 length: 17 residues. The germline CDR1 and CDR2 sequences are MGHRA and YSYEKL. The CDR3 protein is CASSQDANRADTGELFF. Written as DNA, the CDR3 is TGCGCCAGCAGCCAAGATGCAAACAGGGCCGACACCGGGGAGCTGTTTTTT.

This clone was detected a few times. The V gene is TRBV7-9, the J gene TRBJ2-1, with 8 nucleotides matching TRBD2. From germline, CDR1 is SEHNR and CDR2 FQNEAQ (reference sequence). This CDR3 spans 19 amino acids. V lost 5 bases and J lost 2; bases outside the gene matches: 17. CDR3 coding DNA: TGTGCCAGCAGCCTGCTCCCGGGGGTTAGCGGGGCCACCTACAATGAGCAGTTCTTC. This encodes CASSLLPGVSGATYNEQFF.

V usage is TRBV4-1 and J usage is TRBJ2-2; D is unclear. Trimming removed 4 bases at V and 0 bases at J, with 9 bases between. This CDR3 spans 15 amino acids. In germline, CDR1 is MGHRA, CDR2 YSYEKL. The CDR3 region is CASSRAEANTGELFF. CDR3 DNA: TGCGCCAGCAGCCGAGCTGAGGCGAACACCGGGGAGCTGTTTTTT.

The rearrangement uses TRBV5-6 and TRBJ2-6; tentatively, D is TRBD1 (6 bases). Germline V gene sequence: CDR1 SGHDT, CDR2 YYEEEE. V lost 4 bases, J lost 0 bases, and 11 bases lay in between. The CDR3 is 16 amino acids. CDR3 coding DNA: TGTGCCAGCAGCCCTGGACAGCGCTCTGGGGCCAACGTCCTGACTTTC. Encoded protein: CASSPGQRSGANVLTF. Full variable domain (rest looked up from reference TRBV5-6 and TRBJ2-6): DAGVTQSPTHLIKTRGQQVTLRCSPKSGHDTVSWYQQALGQGPQFIFQYYEEEERQRGNFPDRFSGHQFPNYSSELNVNALLLGDSALYLCASSPGQRSGANVLTFGAGSRLTVL.

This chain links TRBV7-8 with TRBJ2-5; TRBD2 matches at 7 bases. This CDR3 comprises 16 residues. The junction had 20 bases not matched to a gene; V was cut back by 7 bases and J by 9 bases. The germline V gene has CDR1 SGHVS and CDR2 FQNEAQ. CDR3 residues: CASIPRGGRAGVPQYF. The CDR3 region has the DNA TGTGCCAGCATCCCCCGGGGAGGGAGGGCCGGAGTGCCCCAGTACTTC.

Here the CDR3 DNA reads TGTGCCAGCAGTTACGAGGAGGCGACTAGCGGGAGTATTGAGGGAGATACGCAGTATTTT. It codes for CASSYEEATSGSIEGDTQYF. The rearrangement joins TRBV6-2 or TRBV6-3 to TRBJ2-3; TRBD2 matches 12 bases. CDR3 length equals 20 residues. Per germline, CDR1 MNHEY and CDR2 SVGEGT. Unmatched junction bases numbered 17, after V lost 2 bases and J lost 5 bases.

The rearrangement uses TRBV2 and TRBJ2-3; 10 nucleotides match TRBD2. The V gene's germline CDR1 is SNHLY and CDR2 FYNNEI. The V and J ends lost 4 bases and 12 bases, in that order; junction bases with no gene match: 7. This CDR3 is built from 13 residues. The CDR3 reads CASSASSGSSQYF. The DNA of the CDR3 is TGTGCCAGCAGTGCTTCTAGCGGGAGTTCACAGTATTTT.

The CDR3 DNA reads TGTGCCAGCAGCTTCCCCCCCCCGGGGGGCCTGACCTATGGCTACACCTTC. Its translation is CASSFPPPGGLTYGYTF. V usage is TRBV21-1 and J usage is TRBJ1-2. TRBV21-1 is deemed a pseudogene. The CDR3 has 17 amino acids.

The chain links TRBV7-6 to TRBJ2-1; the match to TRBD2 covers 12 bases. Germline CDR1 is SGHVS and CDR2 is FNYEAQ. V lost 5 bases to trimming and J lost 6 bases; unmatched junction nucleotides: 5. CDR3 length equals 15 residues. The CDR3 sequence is CASSATSGRRNEQFF. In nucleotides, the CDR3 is TGTGCCAGCAGCGCTACTAGCGGGAGGCGCAATGAGCAGTTCTTC.

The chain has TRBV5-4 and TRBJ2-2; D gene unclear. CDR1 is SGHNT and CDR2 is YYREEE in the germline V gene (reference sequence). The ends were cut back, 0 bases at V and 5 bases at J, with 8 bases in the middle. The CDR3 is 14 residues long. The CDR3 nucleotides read TGTGCCAGCAGCTTGGCGGTCGAAACCGGGGAGCTGTTTTTT. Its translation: CASSLAVETGELFF.

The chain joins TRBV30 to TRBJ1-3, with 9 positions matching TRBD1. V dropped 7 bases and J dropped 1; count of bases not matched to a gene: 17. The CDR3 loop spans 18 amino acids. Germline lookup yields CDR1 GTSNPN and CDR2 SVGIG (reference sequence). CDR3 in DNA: TGTGCCTTCCAGGGGGGGACAGGGTTTTATAGGTCTGGAAACACCATATATTTT. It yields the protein CAFQGGTGFYRSGNTIYF.

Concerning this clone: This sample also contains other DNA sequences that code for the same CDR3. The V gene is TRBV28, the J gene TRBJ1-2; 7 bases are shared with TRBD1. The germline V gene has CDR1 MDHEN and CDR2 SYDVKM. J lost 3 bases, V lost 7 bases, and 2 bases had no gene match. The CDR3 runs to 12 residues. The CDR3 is CASNTGDYGYTF. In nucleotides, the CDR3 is TGTGCCAGCAATACAGGGGACTATGGCTACACCTTC.